These 20 T cell receptor beta chains were sequenced from one sample in a study of cytomegalovirus exposure and HLA in healthy donors. Amplification used 60 Vbeta primers and 13 Jbeta primers. Produced via immunoSEQ multiplex PCR; TCRdb's table is partial and in-frame only. The sample yields roughly 140,000 clones, almost 80% seen once. Material: PBMCs. The receptor source for this set is a woman younger than 45 in good health and CMV-seronegative.

This rearrangement joins TRBV28 to TRBJ2-7, with 9 positions matching TRBD1. Germline lookup yields CDR1 MDHEN and CDR2 SYDVKM. The CDR3 contains 16 residues. The V segment lost 0 bases and the J segment 5 bases; nucleotides outside the gene matches: 8. The CDR3 DNA sequence: TGTGCCAGCAGTTTATGGGGGACAGGGCGTGAAGACGAGCAGTACTTC. Amino acids: CASSLWGTGREDEQYF.

The chain combines TRBV5-4 with TRBJ1-2, with TRBD1 as a possible D gene (5 bases). The CDR3 is 12 residues long. The germline V gene encodes CDR1 SGHNT and CDR2 YYREEE (reference sequence). The V gene lost 4 bases and the J gene lost 6 bases, with 10 bases spanning the gap. The CDR3 region has the DNA TGTGCCAGCAGCCGGGACTTAGATGGCTACACCTTC. Amino acid sequence: CASSRDLDGYTF.

J is TRBJ1-1 and V is TRBV14; 8 bases are a match to TRBD1. The CDR3 contains 16 residues. Germline-derived CDR1 and CDR2 are SGHDN and FVKESK. The V gene end was trimmed by 0 bases and the J gene end by 2 bases; junction bases not matched to a gene: 5. Here the CDR3 DNA reads TGTGCCAGCAGCCAAGATTTCGGACAGGGAAACACTGAAGCTTTCTTT. This translates into CASSQDFGQGNTEAFF.

This clone has a handful of counts. CDR3 sequence: CASSQPNRDRVYEQYF. The CDR3 DNA sequence: TGTGCCAGCAGCCAACCAAATCGTGACAGGGTCTACGAGCAGTACTTC. This sequence joins TRBV14 and TRBJ2-7, with TRBD1 identical over 7 bases. The CDR3 is made up of 16 amino acids. Trimming cost V 2 bases and J 3 bases; bases outside gene matches: 10. Germline V CDR1 and CDR2: SGHDN, FVKESK.

V usage is TRBV11-1 and J usage is TRBJ2-7, with 11 bases aligning to TRBD2. With 3 bases clipped from V and 4 bases from J, the junction kept 5 bases outside the gene matches. The CDR3 loop spans 15 amino acids. CDR1 and CDR2 from the germline V gene are SGHAT and FQDESV (reference sequence). The CDR3 here is CASSFAGTSGYEQYF. The CDR3 nucleotides read TGTGCCAGCAGCTTCGCCGGGACTAGCGGTTACGAGCAGTACTTC.

The V gene is TRBV11-3, the J gene TRBJ2-5; no definite D call. The better agreement between TRBJ2-7 and the DNA end casts doubt on the J call. This CDR3 has 12 residues. Per germline, CDR1 SGHNT and CDR2 YENEEA. The CDR3, as DNA: TGTGCCAGCAGCTCCGACTCCTACGAGCAGTACTTC. This gives the protein CASSSDSYEQYF.

The gene calls are TRBV19 and TRBJ2-7; 8 bases match TRBD1. This CDR3 comprises 14 residues. CDR1 and CDR2 (germline): LNHDA, SQIVND (reference sequence). V was clipped by 3 bases and J by 2 bases; unmatched bases: 3. The CDR3 DNA is TGTGCCAGTAGTATTACAGGGGGGACCTACGAGCAGTACTTC. This translates into CASSITGGTYEQYF.

This chain connects TRBV9 to TRBJ2-3; D uncertain. The germline V gene encodes CDR1 SGDLS and CDR2 YYNGEE. Trimming cost V 1 base and J 2 bases, with 11 bases left between them. CDR3 size: 15 residues. CDR3 DNA sequence: TGTGCCAGCAGCGTAAAAAGAGAAAACACAGATACGCAGTATTTT. It is translated as CASSVKRENTDTQYF.

This clone appeared once. This chain connects TRBV5-4 to TRBJ2-3, with 8 nucleotides matching TRBD1. Germline V gene data show CDR1 as SGHNT and CDR2 as YYREEE (reference sequence). The junction had 0 bases not matched to a gene; V was cut back by 0 bases and J by 0 bases. There are 15 residues in the CDR3. CDR3 in amino acids: CASSLDRGSTDTQYF. The DNA of the CDR3 is TGTGCCAGCAGCTTGGACAGGGGGAGCACAGATACGCAGTATTTT. The complete variable domain, with remaining parts taken from reference TRBV5-4 and TRBJ2-3, reads ETGVTQSPTHLIKTRGQQVTLRCSSQSGHNTVSWYQQALGQGPQFIFQYYREEENGRGNFPPRFSGLQFPNYSSELNVNALELDDSALYLCASSLDRGSTDTQYFGPGTRLTVL.

The V call is TRBV6-6, the J call TRBJ1-4; no firm D call. CDR1 is MNHNY and CDR2 is SVGAGI in the germline V gene (reference sequence). Trimming cost V 10 bases and J 5 bases, with 17 bases left between them. The CDR3 has 14 residues. The CDR3 nucleotides are TGTGCCACCCTAACTCGGGTCCCAAATGAAAAACTGTTTTTT. Translated: CATLTRVPNEKLFF.

J is TRBJ2-3 and V is TRBV5-4; 9 nucleotides line up with TRBD2. CDR1 and CDR2 from the germline V gene are SGHNT and YYREEE (reference sequence). Trimming cost V 9 bases and J 7 bases; bases outside gene matches: 9. The CDR3 consists of 13 residues. The CDR3 coding sequence is TGTGCCACCCGCGGGGGGGACATACATACGCAGTATTTT. Amino acid sequence: CATRGGDIHTQYF.

This chain uses TRBV5-1 with TRBJ2-3; maybe TRBD1 (5 bases). Looked up from germline, CDR1 is SGHRS and CDR2 is YFSETQ. Trimming shortened V by 3 bases and J by 2 bases, and 10 bases separated the two germline ends. The CDR3 is made up of 14 amino acids. The CDR3 region is CASSWKGVTDTQYF. The CDR3 DNA follows: TGCGCCAGCAGCTGGAAAGGGGTCACAGATACGCAGTATTTT.

The chain joins TRBV7-2 to TRBJ1-5; 7 nucleotides agree with TRBD1. V dropped 0 bases and J dropped 6; count of bases not matched to a gene: 8. Per the germline V gene, CDR1 is SGHTA and CDR2 is FQGNSA. CDR3 size: 16 residues. The CDR3 loop reads CASSLADRTGTQPQHF. The CDR3 DNA reads as TGTGCCAGCAGCTTAGCGGACAGGACCGGAACTCAGCCCCAGCATTTT.

V gene TRBV30 combines with J gene TRBJ2-7; D is perhaps TRBD1 (5 bases). Trimming stripped 0 bases from V and 4 bases from J, with 10 bases between. Per germline, CDR1 GTSNPN and CDR2 SVGIG (reference sequence). The CDR3 runs 13 residues. The CDR3 DNA follows: TGTGCCTGGAGTGTAACAGGTAGATACGAGCAGTACTTC. Amino acid sequence: CAWSVTGRYEQYF.

J is TRBJ2-7 and V is TRBV19; weak D call: TRBD1 (6 bases). Germline CDR1 reads LNHDA; CDR2 reads SQIVND (reference sequence). The V end was cut by 3 bases, the J end by 2 bases, with 11 bases between. This CDR3 is built from 14 residues. The CDR3 bases are TGTGCCAGTAGTATGTTGGGGGCCACCTACGAGCAGTACTTC. This translates into CASSMLGATYEQYF.

The chain combines TRBV11-1 with TRBJ2-2, with 11 bases matching TRBD2. The CDR3 is made up of 16 amino acids. The V gene end was trimmed by 5 bases and the J gene end by 3 bases; junction bases not matched to a gene: 5. CDR1 and CDR2 from the germline V gene are SGHAT and FQDESV (reference sequence). The CDR3 here is CASSRPGLADTGELFF. CDR3 nucleotides: TGTGCCAGCAGCCGGCCGGGACTAGCGGACACCGGGGAGCTGTTTTTT.

On this clone itself: The same CDR3 arises from other DNA sequences in this sample as well. The rearrangement joins TRBV27 to TRBJ1-2; TRBD1 aligns across 7 bases. The CDR3 consists of 13 residues. CDR1 and CDR2 (germline): MNHEY, SMNVEV (reference sequence). After removal of 6 bases from V and 5 bases from J, the junction contained 6 bases not matched to a gene. The CDR3 region is CASRPTGVYGYTF. CDR3 sequence (DNA): TGTGCCAGCAGGCCAACAGGGGTTTATGGCTACACCTTC.

The gene calls are TRBV5-1 and TRBJ1-2; maybe TRBD1 (6 bases). Trimming took off 0 bases at V and 8 bases at J, with 17 bases between the two ends. Germline loops: CDR1 SGHRS, CDR2 YFSETQ. The CDR3 loop spans 15 amino acids. As DNA, the CDR3 is TGCGCCAGCAGCTTGGATTACAGGGTCCAAGGGGGCTACACCTTC. Amino acids: CASSLDYRVQGGYTF. Variable domain in full (rest from reference TRBV5-1 and TRBJ1-2): KAGVTQTPRYLIKTRGQQVTLSCSPISGHRSVSWYQQTPGQGLQFLFEYFSETQRNKGNFPGRFSGRQFSNSRSEMNVSTLELGDSALYLCASSLDYRVQGGYTFGSGTRLTVV.

The chain recombines TRBV5-6 with TRBJ1-2; 7 positions agree with TRBD1. CDR1 and CDR2 (germline): SGHDT, YYEEEE. The V segment lost 4 bases and the J segment 3 bases; nucleotides outside the gene matches: 12. The CDR3 sequence is 16 residues long. The CDR3 here is CASSPLGTEDYYGYTF. The CDR3 bases are TGTGCCAGCAGCCCCCTCGGGACAGAAGATTACTATGGCTACACCTTC. Variable domain in full (rest from reference TRBV5-6 and TRBJ1-2): DAGVTQSPTHLIKTRGQQVTLRCSPKSGHDTVSWYQQALGQGPQFIFQYYEEEERQRGNFPDRFSGHQFPNYSSELNVNALLLGDSALYLCASSPLGTEDYYGYTFGSGTRLTVV.

V and J are TRBV5-4 and TRBJ1-2; D may be TRBD1 (6 bases). The germline gives CDR1 SGHNT, CDR2 YYREEE (reference sequence). The CDR3 extends over 14 amino acids. V lost 4 bases to trimming and J lost 2 bases, with 12 bases between them. Here the CDR3 DNA reads TGTGCCAGCAGCGGTAAACAGGGAAACTATGGCTACACCTTC. Its protein product is CASSGKQGNYGYTF.